The next 20 T cell receptor beta chains were all read from a single sample in a study of CD8+ T cells in alopecia areata (dated by TCRdb to between 2018 and 2020). According to the study, the label for this sample's time point signals: around 4 weeks on oral tofacitinib. In the paper's terms, the treatment or condition label means: oral pan-JAK inhibitor, 5-10 mg twice daily. Libraries came from the immunoSEQ multiplex PCR assay. RNA was extracted from all samples and reverse transcribed into cDNA, which served as template for TCR sequencing. What TCRdb holds here is the immuneACCESS table cut down to in-frame rearrangements. Part of the clones is not present; checked against another copy, under half of the missing clones reflect an unresolved V gene, and the others are unexplained. The sample records about 210,000 clones, about 64% of which are singletons. Of the sample, 4% to 4.5% falls within the top ten clones.

Sequenced material: CD4+ T cells sorted from blood, taken at week 4, from a patient treated with tofacitinib. The origin of the receptors is a human donor with alopecia areata.

The chain combines TRBV10-3 with TRBJ2-7, with TRBD1 matching over 7 bases. The CDR3 has 13 amino acids. The junction had 10 bases not matched to a gene; V was cut back by 6 bases and J by 8 bases. Germline CDR1 is ENHRY and CDR2 is SYGVKD. The CDR3 DNA sequence: TGTGCCATCAGCAAGGGGGCAGCTGATAAGCAGTACTTC. This sequence encodes CAISKGAADKQYF.

The chain recombines TRBV30 with TRBJ1-1; D is unclear. CDR3 length: 12 residues. Between the trimmed V and J ends, which lost 3 bases and 5 bases, there was a span of 10 bases. Germline values: CDR1 GTSNPN, CDR2 SVGIG (reference sequence). The CDR3 reads CAWSTRATEAFF. The CDR3 coding sequence is TGTGCCTGGAGCACGAGAGCTACTGAAGCTTTCTTT.

This chain joins TRBV29-1 and TRBJ2-3; D not resolved. The ends were cut back, 4 bases at V and 3 bases at J, with 8 bases in the middle. The CDR3 length is 12 residues. Germline-derived CDR1 and CDR2 are SQVTM and ANQGSEA. DNA of the CDR3: TGCAGCGTTGGTGTAGAAACAGATACGCAGTATTTT. Its translation: CSVGVETDTQYF.

This clone was detected a few times. The chain carries TRBV4-1 and TRBJ2-3; D uncertain. The CDR3 spans 13 residues. V was cut by 6 bases and J by 0 bases, with 7 bases left in between. CDR1 and CDR2 (germline): MGHRA, YSYEKL. The chain's CDR3 is CASSRLSTDTQYF. CDR3 bases: TGCGCCAGCAGTCGGCTAAGCACAGATACGCAGTATTTT.

The chain recombines TRBV29-1 with TRBJ2-7, with 8 bases fitting TRBD1. The CDR3 is made up of 13 amino acids. Per germline, CDR1 SQVTM and CDR2 ANQGSEA. V was pared by 8 bases and J by 4 bases, with 10 bases of the junction left unmatched. Here the CDR3 DNA reads TGCAGCCACCCGACAGGGGCCCTATACGAGCAGTACTTC. Translation: CSHPTGALYEQYF.

The rearrangement joins TRBV7-8 to TRBJ2-3; D not certain. The CDR3 sequence is 12 residues long. The V end was cut by 5 bases, the J end by 2 bases, with 5 bases between. In germline, CDR1 is SGHVS, CDR2 FQNEAQ. For the CDR3, the DNA is TGTGCCAGCAGCCTAATCACAGATACGCAGTATTTT. Translated, it gives CASSLITDTQYF. Supplemented by reference TRBV7-8 and TRBJ2-3, the full variable domain reads GAGVSQSPRYKVAKRGQDVALRCDPISGHVSLFWYQQALGQGPEFLTYFQNEAQLDKSGLPSDRFFAERPEGSVSTLKIQRTQQEDSAVYLCASSLITDTQYFGPGTRLTVL.

The chain joins TRBV6-5 to TRBJ1-1; the D gene is possibly TRBD1 (6 bases). This CDR3 spans 14 amino acids. CDR1 and CDR2 from the germline V gene are MNHEY and SVGAGI. The ends were cut back, 8 bases at V and 6 bases at J, with 19 bases in the middle. CDR3 residues: CASRGTPVGSEAFF. DNA of the CDR3: TGTGCCAGCCGCGGGACACCAGTTGGCTCTGAAGCTTTCTTT.

CDR3 residues: CASRLDQGTQYF. CDR3 DNA: TGTGCCAGCAGACTGGACCAGGGGACCCAGTACTTC. V and J are TRBV2 and TRBJ2-5; a weak D match, TRBD1 (5 bases). The CDR3 runs to 12 residues. V gave up 6 bases and J gave up 7 bases, with 12 bases separating them. Germline assignment: CDR1 SNHLY and CDR2 FYNNEI.

This sequence joins TRBV7-2 and TRBJ2-1; unclear D gene. Trimming cost V 5 bases and J 9 bases, with 8 bases left between them. The CDR3 is 11 amino acids. The germline V gene encodes CDR1 SGHTA and CDR2 FQGNSA. The CDR3 nucleotides read TGTGCCAGCAGCAGCTCGATTGAGCAGTTCTTC. This encodes CASSSSIEQFF.

The chain uses TRBV7-9 and TRBJ1-1; the D gene is possibly TRBD1 (5 bases). Trimming stripped 2 bases from V and 2 bases from J, with 9 bases between. Per germline, CDR1 SEHNR and CDR2 FQNEAQ (reference sequence). The CDR3 contains 14 residues. The CDR3: CASSLRQGNTEAFF. CDR3 DNA: TGTGCCAGCAGCTTACGCCAGGGTAACACTGAAGCTTTCTTT.

Here the CDR3 reads CASSRQGTYSYNEQFF. Here the CDR3 DNA reads TGTGCCAGCAGCCGACAGGGGACATACTCCTACAATGAGCAGTTCTTC. The chain uses TRBV7-2 and TRBJ2-1; 8 bases are shared with TRBD1. The J segment lost 0 bases and the V segment lost 5 bases, leaving 6 bases of the junction unmatched. Germline CDR1 is SGHTA and CDR2 is FQGNSA. CDR3 length: 16 residues.

The CDR3 reads CASSLAPGSYEQYF. For the CDR3, the DNA is TGTGCCAGCAGCTTAGCGCCCGGCTCCTACGAGCAGTACTTC. The genes are TRBV7-2 and TRBJ2-7; unclear D gene. Germline values: CDR1 SGHTA, CDR2 FQGNSA. V lost 0 bases to trimming and J lost 0 bases, with 6 bases between them. This CDR3 is built from 14 residues.

The gene calls are TRBV6-6 and TRBJ2-1; no clear D. CDR3 length: 12 residues. Germline CDR1 reads MNHNY; CDR2 reads SVGAGI (reference sequence). V lost 6 bases and J lost 5, with 8 bases in between. CDR3 DNA: TGTGCCAGCAGCACCTACGACAATGAGCAGTTCTTC. Translated: CASSTYDNEQFF.

The V and J genes are TRBV11-3 and TRBJ2-1, with D perhaps matching TRBD1 (6 bases). The germline gives CDR1 SGHNT, CDR2 YENEEA. The germline V and J ends were trimmed by 2 bases and 9 bases, with 11 bases remaining between them. This CDR3 has 13 residues. The DNA of the CDR3 is TGTGCCAGCAGCTTATTACAGGGCACTGAGCAGTTCTTC. This encodes CASSLLQGTEQFF. Full variable domain (remainder filled in from reference TRBV11-3 and TRBJ2-1): EAGVVQSPRYKIIEKKQPVAFWCNPISGHNTLYWYLQNLGQGPELLIRYENEEAVDDSQLPKDRFSAERLKGVDSTLKIQPAELGDSAVYLCASSLLQGTEQFFGPGTRLTVL.

The rearrangement joins TRBV5-4 to TRBJ2-1; 8 bases match TRBD2. The CDR3 is 15 residues long. CDR1 and CDR2 from the germline V gene are SGHNT and YYREEE (reference sequence). The junction had 2 bases not matched to a gene; V was cut back by 1 base and J by 2 bases. The CDR3 nucleotides read TGTGCCAGCAGCTTGAAAGCGGGGGCCTACAATGAGCAGTTCTTC. Amino acid sequence: CASSLKAGAYNEQFF.

J is TRBJ2-1 and V is TRBV30; tentatively, D is TRBD1 (6 bases). The CDR3 runs to 14 residues. Deletions cut 3 bases from V and 9 bases from J, with 18 bases between. Germline CDR1 GTSNPN, CDR2 SVGIG (reference sequence). This CDR3 reads CAWSRAVRGGEQFF. CDR3 DNA sequence: TGTGCCTGGAGCCGGGCCGTGCGAGGGGGTGAGCAGTTCTTC. Complete variable domain (other parts from reference TRBV30 and TRBJ2-1): SQTIHQWPATLVQPVGSPLSLECTVEGTSNPNLYWYRQAAGRGLQLLFYSVGIGQISSEVPQNLSASRPQDRQFILSSKKLLLSDSGFYLCAWSRAVRGGEQFFGPGTRLTVL.

This clone was counted a few times. The chain is built from TRBV5-6 and TRBJ2-7; 8 bases are a match to TRBD1. Germline-derived CDR1 and CDR2 are SGHDT and YYEEEE. The trim removed 4 bases at V and 5 bases at J, leaving 5 bases unmatched. CDR3 length: 13 residues. In nucleotides, the CDR3 is TGTGCCAGCAGCCGCAGGGGGCGGAACGAGCAGTACTTC. Its protein product is CASSRRGRNEQYF.

V is TRBV7-9 and J is TRBJ2-7; the D is unclear. The CDR3 spans 12 residues. In germline, CDR1 is SEHNR, CDR2 FQNEAQ (reference sequence). V dropped 5 bases and J dropped 3 bases, with 8 bases sitting between them. The CDR3 DNA sequence: TGTGCCAGCAGCCGACCGGGCTACGAGCAGTACTTC. Encoded protein: CASSRPGYEQYF.

The V and J genes are TRBV4-2 and TRBJ2-7; 9 positions match TRBD1. V shed 0 bases, J shed 6 bases, and the junction held 3 bases outside the gene matches. Germline values: CDR1 LGHNA, CDR2 YNFKEQ. This CDR3 contains 14 residues. The CDR3: CASSQEDRGGEQYF. In nucleotides, the CDR3 is TGTGCCAGCAGCCAAGAGGACAGGGGAGGCGAGCAGTACTTC.

The rearrangement joins TRBV5-4 to TRBJ1-1; no clear D. CDR1 and CDR2 (germline): SGHNT, YYREEE (reference sequence). V was clipped by 1 base and J by 1 base, with 8 bases between them. The CDR3 has 14 residues. In nucleotides, the CDR3 is TGTGCCAGCAGCTTGACGGTAGCGAACACTGAAGCTTTCTTT. It is translated as CASSLTVANTEAFF.